These 14 T cell receptor beta chains came from one sample sequenced in a study of identical twins. A single record per CDR3 protein comes from TCRdb applying MiXCR to the 5' RACE reads. The data show roughly 240,000 distinct CDR3 sequences, roughly 7% seen once. These data were also filed under a second study, of yellow fever vaccine responses in identical twins.

Sequencing was performed on memory (CD45RO+) T cells sorted from blood. Source of these receptors: a woman in her late teens or twenties in good health.

This clonotype showed up many times. This chain links TRBV14 with TRBJ2-3, with 7 bases lining up with TRBD1. Trimming cost V 7 bases and J 4 bases; bases outside gene matches: 8. CDR1 and CDR2 (germline): SGHDN, FVKESK. The CDR3 totals 14 residues. The CDR3 sequence: CASTQTGRADTQYF. CDR3 sequence (DNA): TGTGCCAGCACCCAGACAGGGCGGGCAGATACGCAGTATTTT.

The chain couples TRBV20-1 to TRBJ2-7, with a tentative D call TRBD2 (6 bases). Germline V gene sequence: CDR1 DFQATT, CDR2 SNEGSKA (reference sequence). Trimming shortened V by 6 bases and J by 0 bases, and 12 bases separated the two germline ends. This CDR3 has 13 amino acids. The CDR3, as DNA: TGCAGTGCCACCCAGGGACTCTCCTACGAGCAGTACTTC. Translation gives CSATQGLSYEQYF.

The chain joins TRBV28 to TRBJ1-6; D remains unclear. The CDR3 is 17 amino acids. Per germline, CDR1 MDHEN and CDR2 SYDVKM. V lost 5 bases to trimming and J lost 1 base, with 15 bases between them. CDR3 region: CASSIQWTGSYNSPLHF. The CDR3 DNA follows: TGTGCCAGCAGTATACAATGGACGGGGTCCTATAATTCACCCCTCCACTTT.

Ten or more counts support this clonotype. DNA of the CDR3: TGTGCCAGCAGCCACCTGGCTAGCACAGATACGCAGTATTTT. This translates into CASSHLASTDTQYF. The rearrangement links TRBV3-1 to TRBJ2-3; D is unclear. This CDR3 is 14 amino acids long. The V and J ends lost 3 bases and 0 bases respectively, with 7 bases between them. The germline V gene has CDR1 LGHDT and CDR2 YNNKEL (reference sequence).

Many counts were recorded for this clonotype. The chain carries TRBV5-8 and TRBJ2-7; 8 nucleotides match TRBD1. Trimming at V came to 2 bases and at J to 3 bases, leaving 4 bases not matched to a gene. Germline assignment: CDR1 SGHTS and CDR2 YDEGEE. The CDR3 length is 14 residues. CDR3 sequence reads: CASSFRDRGYEQYF. CDR3 nucleotides: TGTGCCAGCAGCTTTCGCGACAGGGGCTACGAGCAGTACTTC.

The chain has TRBV5-5 and TRBJ2-1; 9 nucleotides align to TRBD2. The CDR3 spans 15 residues. Trimming took 0 bases from V and 10 from J; bases not matched to a gene: 8. CDR1 and CDR2 (germline): SGHKS, YYEKEE (reference sequence). The CDR3 nucleotides are TGTGCCAGCAGCTTGGAGGTTAGCGGGGGACTGGAGCAGTTCTTC. Protein sequence: CASSLEVSGGLEQFF.

The chain joins TRBV7-9 to TRBJ2-5, with TRBD2 matching 8 bases. V lost 1 base and J lost 4; bases outside the gene matches: 8. Looked up from germline, CDR1 is SEHNR and CDR2 is FQNEAQ (reference sequence). This CDR3 region has 16 residues. The CDR3 reads CASSLGFAGGRETQYF. The CDR3 region has the DNA TGTGCCAGCAGCTTAGGTTTTGCGGGGGGCCGAGAGACCCAGTACTTC.

This clonotype occurred many times. V usage is TRBV7-9 and J usage is TRBJ2-7; D is possibly TRBD1 (6 bases). The germline CDR1 and CDR2 sequences are SEHNR and FQNEAQ (reference sequence). Trimming removed 5 bases at V and 0 bases at J, with 14 bases between. The CDR3 sequence is 15 residues long. The CDR3 DNA follows: TGTGCCAGCAGCCCCTGGACAGTCAGCTCCTACGAGCAGTACTTC. It is translated as CASSPWTVSSYEQYF.

Regarding this clonotype: A read error is possible here, since a much larger clone lies one base away. This chain uses TRBV12-3 or TRBV12-4 with TRBJ2-5; the D gene is possibly TRBD1 (6 bases). Between the trimmed V and J ends, which lost 7 bases and 6 bases, there was a span of 12 bases. This CDR3 is 12 amino acids long. The CDR3 DNA is TGTGCCAGCACAGGGGCTGCGCAGACCCAGTACTTC. Translated, it gives CASTGAAQTQYF.

The CDR3 nucleotides are TGTGCCAGCAGTGTCGGGGAGGGGTACGAGCAGTACTTC. Protein sequence: CASSVGEGYEQYF. The rearrangement links TRBV6-1 to TRBJ2-7, with 7 bases aligning to TRBD2. Germline V gene lookup returns CDR1 MNHNS and CDR2 SASEGT. The J segment lost 4 bases and the V segment lost 4 bases, leaving 4 bases of the junction unmatched. This CDR3 has 13 amino acids.

This clonotype was observed a handful of times. The CDR3 nucleotides are TGTGCCACCAGCAGCGAGCTTCGACTAGCGGGAACCCAAAACCAGTTCTTC. This sequence encodes CATSSELRLAGTQNQFF. The gene calls are TRBV15 and TRBJ2-1; 11 bases align to TRBD2. CDR3 size: 17 residues. After removal of 3 bases from V and 13 bases from J, the junction contained 17 bases not matched to a gene. CDR1 is LNHNV, CDR2 YYDKDF, per germline (reference sequence).

The chain recombines TRBV10-3 with TRBJ1-1, with D tentatively TRBD1 (5 bases). CDR1 is ENHRY, CDR2 SYGVKD, per germline. The CDR3 extends over 13 amino acids. V lost 4 bases and J lost 3, with 9 bases in between. CDR3 nucleotides: TGTGCCATCAGTGCCCAGGGTTACACTGAAGCTTTCTTT. This gives the protein CAISAQGYTEAFF.

The chain uses TRBV3-1 and TRBJ2-7; maybe TRBD1 (5 bases). Between the trimmed V and J ends, which lost 6 bases and 4 bases, there was a span of 10 bases. Germline-derived CDR1 and CDR2 are LGHDT and YNNKEL (reference sequence). The length of the CDR3 is 12 residues. Written as DNA, the CDR3 is TGTGCCAGCAGTTACAGGAATTACGAGCAGTACTTC. Its protein product is CASSYRNYEQYF.

There are many counts of this clonotype. This rearrangement joins TRBV6-1 to TRBJ2-5; 9 nucleotides line up with TRBD1. CDR1 and CDR2 (germline): MNHNS, SASEGT. CDR3 size: 13 residues. V lost 4 bases to trimming and J lost 4 bases; unmatched junction nucleotides: 1. The CDR3: CASSGQGGETQYF. The CDR3 bases are TGTGCCAGCAGTGGACAGGGGGGAGAGACCCAGTACTTC.